What follows are 10 T cell receptor beta chains derived from one specimen sequenced in a study of CD8+CD57+ T cells in acquired aplastic anemia. TCR beta VDJ combinations and CDR3 sequences were profiled from genomic DNA. Using its own MiXCR run on the reads, TCRdb lists one record per CDR3 protein. The repertoire has under 250,000 distinct CDR3 sequences, 45% to 50% of them found once; the top ten carry 6.5% to 10%. Patients included in sequencing had previously demonstrated CD8+CD57+ cell expansion by flow cytometry. Sequences were obtained from sorted CD4+, CD8+, or CD8+CD57+ T cells (not recorded which) from PBMCs. Source of these receptors: a human donor with aplastic anemia.

This clonotype was detected a few times. The genes are TRBV10-2 and TRBJ2-2; 9 positions match TRBD2. Germline trimming cut 2 bases from V and 8 bases from J; bases unmatched to any gene: 6. This CDR3 is built from 15 residues. Germline-derived CDR1 and CDR2 are WSHSY and SAAADI. The CDR3 coding sequence is TGCGCCAGCAGTGAGGGCTCGCGGGGGGGAGGGGAGCTGTTTTTT. It translates to CASSEGSRGGGELFF.

This clonotype was found many times. The J gene is TRBJ2-1, the V gene TRBV15; TRBD2 is a possible D gene (6 bases). This CDR3 contains 18 residues. CDR1 is LNHNV, CDR2 YYDKDF, per germline (reference sequence). The V gene lost 1 base and the J gene lost 0 bases, with 16 bases spanning the gap. The CDR3: CATSRVVMTRSSYNEQFF. The CDR3 coding sequence is TGTGCCACCAGCAGAGTCGTCATGACTAGGAGCTCCTACAATGAGCAGTTCTTC.

J is TRBJ2-7 and V is TRBV10-3, with TRBD2 matching over 11 bases. Trimming took 2 bases from V and 4 from J; bases not matched to a gene: 1. Germline lookup yields CDR1 ENHRY and CDR2 SYGVKD. The CDR3 is 14 amino acids. CDR3 amino acids: CAISETSGRYEQYF. As DNA, the CDR3 is TGTGCCATCAGTGAGACTAGCGGGAGATACGAGCAGTACTTC.

The chain has TRBV4-1 and TRBJ1-5, with D possibly TRBD1 on 5 matching bases. V was shortened by 0 bases and J by 6 bases, with 12 bases between the two germline ends. CDR3 length: 15 residues. CDR1 MGHRA and CDR2 YSYEKL come from the germline V gene. The CDR3 loop is CASSQDKGSGQPQHF. The CDR3 region has the DNA TGCGCCAGCAGCCAAGATAAGGGGTCCGGTCAGCCCCAGCATTTT.

CDR3 residues: CASSGIAGYNEQFF. CDR3 sequence (DNA): TGTGCCAGCAGTGGAATAGCGGGATACAATGAGCAGTTCTTC. The V gene is TRBV25-1, the J gene TRBJ2-1; TRBD2 agrees at 8 bases. Germline V gives CDR1 MGHDK, CDR2 SYGVNS. The CDR3 is 14 amino acids. Losses at the gene ends were 4 bases for V and 4 bases for J; bases not matched to a gene: 3.

In its sample, this clonotype was seen once. The chain links TRBV10-1 to TRBJ2-7, with D possibly being TRBD1 (6 bases). There are 15 residues in the CDR3. Per germline, CDR1 WNHNN and CDR2 SYGVQD (reference sequence). The ends were cut back, 1 base at V and 4 bases at J, with 14 bases in the middle. The CDR3 protein is CASSELGEGEYEQYF. CDR3 nucleotides: TGCGCCAGCAGTGAGTTGGGTGAGGGGGAATACGAGCAGTACTTC.

The chain couples TRBV10-3 to TRBJ1-6; no definite D call. The CDR3 contains 11 residues. V was pared by 3 bases and J by 15 bases, with 9 bases between. Germline lookup yields CDR1 ENHRY and CDR2 SYGVKD. CDR3 bases: TGTGCCATCAGTGAAGGGAGCTACCTCCACTTT. Its translation: CAISEGSYLHF.

The chain recombines TRBV25-1 with TRBJ1-1; D unclear. Germline CDR1 MGHDK, CDR2 SYGVNS. This CDR3 contains 13 residues. Trimming pared 6 bases from V and 1 base from J, leaving 9 bases between. The CDR3 sequence: CASSLNGNTEAFF. As DNA, the CDR3 is TGTGCCAGCAGCTTAAACGGGAACACTGAAGCTTTCTTT.

In this sample, this clonotype turned up many times. This chain uses TRBV7-8 with TRBJ2-1; the D is unclear. The ends were cut back, 2 bases at V and 6 bases at J, with 5 bases in the middle. Germline-derived CDR1 and CDR2 are SGHVS and FQNEAQ. CDR3 size: 12 residues. Here the CDR3 reads CASSLLSNEQFF. The DNA of the CDR3 is TGTGCCAGCAGCTTACTGTCCAATGAGCAGTTCTTC. Full variable domain (outside the CDR3, taken from reference TRBV7-8 and TRBJ2-1): GAGVSQSPRYKVAKRGQDVALRCDPISGHVSLFWYQQALGQGPEFLTYFQNEAQLDKSGLPSDRFFAERPEGSVSTLKIQRTQQEDSAVYLCASSLLSNEQFFGPGTRLTVL.

The chain links TRBV12-3 or TRBV12-4 to TRBJ1-1; tentatively, D is TRBD1 (6 bases). The V end was cut by 6 bases, the J end by 1 base, with 15 bases between. The CDR3 is 15 amino acids. The CDR3 here is CASSPMGHPNTEAFF. The CDR3 nucleotides read TGTGCCAGCAGCCCCATGGGACATCCGAACACTGAAGCTTTCTTT.